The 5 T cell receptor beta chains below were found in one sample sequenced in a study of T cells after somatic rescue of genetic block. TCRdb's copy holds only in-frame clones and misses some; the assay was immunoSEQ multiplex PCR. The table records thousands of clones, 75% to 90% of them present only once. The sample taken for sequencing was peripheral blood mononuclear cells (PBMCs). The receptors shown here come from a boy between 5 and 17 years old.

The CDR3 sequence is CSAGGGVDEKLFF. CDR3 sequence (DNA): TGCAGCGCCGGAGGGGGCGTGGATGAAAAACTGTTTTTT. The genes are TRBV29-1 and TRBJ1-4; 7 bases line up with TRBD1. The V segment lost 7 bases and the J segment 6 bases; nucleotides outside the gene matches: 8. Germline CDR1 SQVTM, CDR2 ANQGSEA. This CDR3 is built from 13 residues. The variable domain in full, completed from reference TRBV29-1 and TRBJ1-4, reads SAVISQKPSRDICQRGTSLTIQCQVDSQVTMMFWYRQQPGQSLTLIATANQGSEATYESGFVIDKFPISRPNLTFSTLTVSNMSPEDSSIYLCSAGGGVDEKLFFGSGTQLSVL.

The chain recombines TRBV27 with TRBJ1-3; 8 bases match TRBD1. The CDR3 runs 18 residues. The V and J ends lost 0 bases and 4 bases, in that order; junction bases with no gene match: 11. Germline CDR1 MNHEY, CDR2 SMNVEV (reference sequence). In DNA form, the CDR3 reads TGTGCCAGCAGTTTATCTCCGCCCCAGGGGGCAGGAGGAAACACCATATATTTT. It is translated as CASSLSPPQGAGGNTIYF.

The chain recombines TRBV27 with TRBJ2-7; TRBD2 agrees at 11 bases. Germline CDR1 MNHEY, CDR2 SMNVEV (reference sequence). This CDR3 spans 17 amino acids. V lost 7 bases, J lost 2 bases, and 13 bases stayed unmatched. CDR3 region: CASTRQNPGLAAYEQYF. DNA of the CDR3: TGTGCCAGCACGAGACAGAACCCGGGACTAGCGGCCTACGAGCAGTACTTC.

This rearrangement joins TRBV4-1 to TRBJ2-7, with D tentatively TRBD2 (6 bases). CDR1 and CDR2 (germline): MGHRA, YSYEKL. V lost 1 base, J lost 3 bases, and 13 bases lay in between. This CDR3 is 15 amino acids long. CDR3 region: CASSQVGGLGYEQYF. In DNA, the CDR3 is TGCGCCAGCAGCCAAGTGGGGGGTCTGGGCTACGAGCAGTACTTC.

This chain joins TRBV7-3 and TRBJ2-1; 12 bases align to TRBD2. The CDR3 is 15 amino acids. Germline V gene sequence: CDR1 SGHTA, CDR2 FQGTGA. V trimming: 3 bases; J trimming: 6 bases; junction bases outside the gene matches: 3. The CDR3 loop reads CASSLGTSGFNEQFF. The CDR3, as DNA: TGTGCCAGCAGCTTGGGGACTAGCGGGTTCAATGAGCAGTTCTTC.